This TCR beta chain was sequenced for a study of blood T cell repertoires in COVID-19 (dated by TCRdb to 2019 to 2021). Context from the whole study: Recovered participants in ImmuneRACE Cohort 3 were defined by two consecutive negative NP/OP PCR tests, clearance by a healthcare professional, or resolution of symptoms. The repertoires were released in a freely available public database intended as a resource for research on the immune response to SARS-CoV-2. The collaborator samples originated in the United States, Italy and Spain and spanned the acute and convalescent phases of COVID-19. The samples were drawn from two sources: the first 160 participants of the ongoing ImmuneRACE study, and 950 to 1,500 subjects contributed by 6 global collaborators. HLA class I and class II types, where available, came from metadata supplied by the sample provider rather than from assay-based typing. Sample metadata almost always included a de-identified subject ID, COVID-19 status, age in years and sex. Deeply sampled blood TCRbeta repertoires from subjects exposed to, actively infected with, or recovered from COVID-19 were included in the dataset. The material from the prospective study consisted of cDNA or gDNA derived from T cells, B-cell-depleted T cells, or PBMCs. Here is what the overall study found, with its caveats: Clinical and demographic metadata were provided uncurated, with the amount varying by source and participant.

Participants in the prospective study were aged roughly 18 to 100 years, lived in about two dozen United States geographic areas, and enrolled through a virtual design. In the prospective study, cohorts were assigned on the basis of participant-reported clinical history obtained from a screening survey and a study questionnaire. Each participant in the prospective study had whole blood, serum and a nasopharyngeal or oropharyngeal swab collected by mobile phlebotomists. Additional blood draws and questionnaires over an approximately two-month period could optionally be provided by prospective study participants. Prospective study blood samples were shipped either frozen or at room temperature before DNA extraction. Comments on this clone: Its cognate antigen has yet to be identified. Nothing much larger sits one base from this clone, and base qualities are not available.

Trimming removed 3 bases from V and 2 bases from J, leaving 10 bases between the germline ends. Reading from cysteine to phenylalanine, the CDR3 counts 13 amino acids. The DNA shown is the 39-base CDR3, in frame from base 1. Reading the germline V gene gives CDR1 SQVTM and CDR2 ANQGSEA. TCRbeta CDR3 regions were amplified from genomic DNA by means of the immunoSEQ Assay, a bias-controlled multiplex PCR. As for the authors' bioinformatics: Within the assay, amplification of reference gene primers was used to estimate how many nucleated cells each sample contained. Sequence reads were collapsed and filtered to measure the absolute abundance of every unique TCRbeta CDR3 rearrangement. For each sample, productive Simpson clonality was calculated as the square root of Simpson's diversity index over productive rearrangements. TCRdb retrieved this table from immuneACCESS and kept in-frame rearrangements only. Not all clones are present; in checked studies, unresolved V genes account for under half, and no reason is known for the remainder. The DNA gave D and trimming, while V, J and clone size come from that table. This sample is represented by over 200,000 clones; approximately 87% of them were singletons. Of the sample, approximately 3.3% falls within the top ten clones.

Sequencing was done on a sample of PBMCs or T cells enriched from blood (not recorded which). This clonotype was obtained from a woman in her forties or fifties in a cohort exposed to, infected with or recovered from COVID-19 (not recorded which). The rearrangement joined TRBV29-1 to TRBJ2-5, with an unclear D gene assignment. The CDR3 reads CSVERHHQETQYF. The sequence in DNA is TGCAGCGTTGAGCGACATCATCAAGAGACCCAGTACTTC.